A single sample is the source of the 16 T cell receptor beta chains below, sequenced in a study of identifying expanded T cells in peripheral blood. Clones were read by immunoSEQ multiplex PCR, and TCRdb kept only the in-frame ones, dropping some. The table shows some 95,000 clones, with 86% occurring only once. The sample consisted of blood. All receptors derive from a person between 18 and 75 years old in good health.

The V and J genes are TRBV5-6 and TRBJ1-2; tentative D call: TRBD1 (6 bases). This CDR3 has 14 amino acids. Germline CDR1 reads SGHDT; CDR2 reads YYEEEE. Trimming took 1 base from V and 8 from J, leaving 15 bases between them. The CDR3 coding sequence is TGTGCCAGCAGCTTGATACAGGGCTCCGGCGGCTACACCTTC. It is translated as CASSLIQGSGGYTF.

This chain uses TRBV6-1 with TRBJ1-4; no clear D gene. The CDR3 totals 15 residues. CDR1 is MNHNS, CDR2 SASEGT, per germline. The V gene lost 6 bases and the J gene lost 0 bases, with 11 bases spanning the gap. In nucleotides, the CDR3 is TGTGCCAGCAGACTTACACCAGCAACTAATGAAAAACTGTTTTTT. Its protein is CASRLTPATNEKLFF.

The genes are TRBV18 and TRBJ2-1; a weak D match, TRBD2 (5 bases). This CDR3 has 14 amino acids. Trimming took off 2 bases at V and 10 bases at J, with 15 bases between the two ends. Germline loops: CDR1 KGHSH, CDR2 LQKENI. This chain's CDR3 is CASSPGFEGEEQFF. The DNA of the CDR3 is TGTGCCAGCTCACCAGGATTCGAGGGAGAGGAGCAGTTCTTC.

The chain has TRBV7-8 and TRBJ1-1; D is unresolved. The CDR3 runs 15 residues. Germline values: CDR1 SGHVS, CDR2 FQNEAQ. V was shortened by 8 bases and J by 0 bases, with 16 bases between the two germline ends. The CDR3 sequence: CASQISGRLNTEAFF. The CDR3 DNA reads TGTGCCAGCCAAATTAGCGGCAGGCTGAACACTGAAGCTTTCTTT.

This sequence joins TRBV6-5 and TRBJ2-3, with TRBD2 identical over 12 bases. Trimming at V came to 8 bases and at J to 5 bases, leaving 8 bases not matched to a gene. Germline CDR1 and CDR2: MNHEY and SVGAGI. There are 15 residues in the CDR3. In DNA form, the CDR3 reads TGTGCCAGCCGGCCGACTAGCGGGGGAAGAGATACGCAGTATTTT. Its translation is CASRPTSGGRDTQYF.

This clone was found once. This chain joins TRBV19 and TRBJ1-5; 10 nucleotides align to TRBD1. The CDR3 is made up of 14 amino acids. Losses at the gene ends were 5 bases for V and 5 bases for J; bases not matched to a gene: 3. Germline CDR1 and CDR2: LNHDA and SQIVND (reference sequence). The CDR3 DNA sequence: TGTGCCAGTAGTTGGGACAGGGGATATCAGCCCCAGCATTTT. Translated, it gives CASSWDRGYQPQHF.

V is TRBV30 and J is TRBJ2-2; 8 positions agree with TRBD1. Unmatched junction bases numbered 15, after V lost 6 bases and J lost 0 bases. The germline gives CDR1 GTSNPN, CDR2 SVGIG (reference sequence). The length of the CDR3 is 18 residues. The CDR3 nucleotides are TGTGCCTGTATGAGACAGGGGTCTGAGTACCCGAACACCGGGGAGCTGTTTTTT. Translating gives CACMRQGSEYPNTGELFF.

DNA of the CDR3: TGCGCCAGCAGCTCATTTAGGGGAGGACAGATGAACACCGGGGAGCTGTTTTTT. Translation gives CASSSFRGGQMNTGELFF. This rearrangement joins TRBV5-1 to TRBJ2-2; the D gene could be TRBD1 or TRBD2 (6 bases each). V dropped 3 bases and J dropped 1 base, with 19 bases sitting between them. Germline V gene data show CDR1 as SGHRS and CDR2 as YFSETQ. The CDR3 totals 18 residues.

The chain links TRBV12-5 to TRBJ2-7; 10 nucleotides match TRBD2. CDR1 is LGHNT and CDR2 is FRNRAP in the germline V gene. J was trimmed by 0 bases and V by 2 bases; bases with no gene match: 10. The CDR3 has 18 amino acids. The CDR3 DNA reads as TGTGCTAGTGGTTTGCCCTCCCTACTAGCGGGGAGCTCCTACGAGCAGTACTTC. This codes for CASGLPSLLAGSSYEQYF.

The chain combines TRBV19 with TRBJ2-5, with D tentatively TRBD1 or TRBD2 (5 bases each). The V end lost 4 bases, the J end lost 7 bases, and 25 bases lay between the germline ends. CDR1 is LNHDA and CDR2 is SQIVND in the germline V gene (reference sequence). The CDR3 consists of 17 residues. The CDR3 protein is CASSKILMTGAAGTQYF. CDR3 in DNA: TGTGCCAGTAGTAAGATTTTGATGACCGGGGCCGCGGGGACCCAGTACTTC.

This clone was seen a handful of times. The chain recombines TRBV5-6 with TRBJ1-1; D ambiguous. The V gene lost 1 base and the J gene lost 1 base, with 8 bases spanning the gap. The CDR3 length is 14 residues. CDR1 is SGHDT, CDR2 YYEEEE, per germline. The CDR3 DNA follows: TGTGCCAGCAGCTTGATTTCTGCGAACACTGAAGCTTTCTTT. Its protein is CASSLISANTEAFF.

The chain joins TRBV5-6 to TRBJ2-3; D uncertain. Germline V gene lookup returns CDR1 SGHDT and CDR2 YYEEEE. V was clipped by 0 bases and J by 3 bases, with 2 bases between them. This CDR3 region has 12 residues. This CDR3 is CASSLATDTQYF. DNA for the CDR3: TGTGCCAGCAGCTTGGCGACAGATACGCAGTATTTT.

This clone was observed once. The rearrangement links TRBV4-3 to TRBJ2-2, with D perhaps being TRBD1 or TRBD2 (5 bases each). CDR1 LGHNA and CDR2 YSLEER come from the germline V gene. Trimming shortened V by 5 bases and J by 0 bases, and 13 bases separated the two germline ends. This CDR3 has 16 amino acids. The CDR3 DNA reads TGCGCCAGCAGCGAACCTGGGACGGCGAACACCGGGGAGCTGTTTTTT. It codes for CASSEPGTANTGELFF.

J is TRBJ2-1 and V is TRBV18; 8 bases line up with TRBD1. Germline lookup yields CDR1 KGHSH and CDR2 LQKENI. V shed 5 bases and J 3 bases; nucleotides not matched to a gene: 6. The CDR3 spans 15 residues. The chain's CDR3 is CASSSGGQGYNEQFF. CDR3 sequence (DNA): TGTGCCAGCTCATCAGGAGGACAGGGCTACAATGAGCAGTTCTTC.

This chain uses TRBV11-3 with TRBJ2-7; D tentatively fits TRBD1 or TRBD2 (6 bases each). Germline CDR1 SGHNT, CDR2 YENEEA. The CDR3 covers 14 residues. Trimming took 6 bases from V and 5 from J, leaving 17 bases between them. CDR3 sequence (DNA): TGTGCCAGCAGACTAGAGGGGGGAACGGACGAGCAGTACTTC. Residues: CASRLEGGTDEQYF.

The chain recombines TRBV4-3 with TRBJ2-7, with D possibly being TRBD1 or TRBD2 (5 bases each). Trimming shortened V by 1 base and J by 2 bases, and 12 bases separated the two germline ends. Germline V gene sequence: CDR1 LGHNA, CDR2 YSLEER. This CDR3 spans 15 amino acids. CDR3 bases: TGCGCCAGCAGCCAAGGAACCGGGGCCCCCTACGAGCAGTACTTC. Protein product: CASSQGTGAPYEQYF.